Described below is a single TCR beta chain sequence and its context. This clone's antigen is unknown. Per-base quality was not reported, and no clone a single base away is much larger than it. The data originate from a study of T cells after yellow fever vaccination (dated by TCRdb to the late 2010s). With respect to the entire study: The SMART-Seq v4 Ultra Low Input RNA kit was used to prepare libraries from fractions with low cell numbers. Bulk PBMC replicates and cell subsets were isolated from blood drawn at multiple timepoints before and after both primary and secondary immunization. Two healthy male donors, one aged 18 to 30 and one aged 30 to 40 years, made up the cohort. To follow T-cell clones before and after both primary and booster YFV17D yellow fever vaccination, bulk TCR alpha and beta repertoires underwent longitudinal sequencing. What the work shows at the level of the full study, not this receptor alone: Most clones expanded after primary vaccination were re-detected after the booster (96% of CD4 and more than 70% of CD8), suggesting broad memory maintenance. FACS-sorted repertoires could contain abundant contaminating clonotypes from the bulk population, so computational filtering was required. Because the study included only a couple of donors, the extent to which the findings can be generalized is limited. A small share of clonotypes was detected in both CD4 and CD8 compartments, with the overlap likely arising from convergent recombination. Compared with the primary T-cell response, the secondary T-cell response was weaker but faster, peaking on day 5 rather than day 15.

This specimen's treatment or condition label, interpreted: live attenuated yellow fever vaccine strain. At every blood-draw timepoint, two biological replicates of bulk PBMCs were collected. PBMCs were isolated from peripheral blood using a standard Ficoll-Paque protocol. TriZol was used to extract RNA from bulk PBMCs, CD4 and CD8 fractions, and dextramer-positive and dextramer-negative fractions. Based on the germline V gene, the CDR1 and CDR2 sequences are SGHVS and FQNEAQ. Including cysteine and phenylalanine, the CDR3 has 16 amino acids. Only the CDR3 region is kept as DNA, spanning 48 bases read in frame from base 1. V was cut back by 7 bases and J by 5 bases, leaving a gap of 23 bases between them. TCR cDNA was made using 5'RACE template switching, a step that added a universal primer site and unique molecular identifiers. Priming of cDNA synthesis was performed from both the TCR alpha and TCR beta constant segments. Libraries were amplified in two PCR steps, with sample barcodes and sequencing adapters added in the second step. Sequencing of libraries was done on Illumina HiSeq 2500 (2x100 bp) or NovaSeq (2x150 bp). In the source study's methods: Demultiplexing of reads and collapsing into UMI consensus sequences were performed with MIGEC, and V(D)J alignment was carried out with MiXCR. Vaccine-responding clonotypes were defined with edgeR using replicate PBMC samples, requiring FDR below 0.01 and a log2 fold change above 5 up to day 15. Each bulk clonotype was labeled CD4 or CD8 based on which sequenced repertoire, CD4 or CD8, contained the clonotype at higher abundance. TCRdb applied fastp at Q25 and MiXCR to the public reads, then kept only in-frame beta chains. All rows with the same CDR3 protein become a single entry with the most common DNA and genes. The V and J calls reflect TCRdb's pipeline rather than the authors' work. In this sample the table shows approximately 340,000 distinct CDR3 sequences, over 8% of which occur a single time. The ten most abundant clones make up roughly 18% of the sample.

Recombination linked TRBV7-8 to TRBJ2-5; the best D guess is TRBD2, with 6 bases matching. Specimen: PBMCs, collected on the day of the first yellow fever vaccination. The sequence was obtained from a man aged 18 to 29 who received the YFV17D yellow fever vaccine. The CDR3 region reads CASTPRWRVPSETQYF. The DNA sequence is given as TGTGCCAGCACCCCACGCTGGAGGGTTCCTTCGGAGACCCAGTACTTC.